These 14 T cell receptor beta chains were sequenced from one sample in a study of cytomegalovirus exposure and HLA in healthy donors. A multiplex PCR was run with 60 Vbeta primers and 13 Jbeta primers. The assay was immunoSEQ multiplex PCR, and TCRdb's table has in-frame clones only and misses some. The sample contains 180,000 or so clones, about 79% of which appear only once. Sample: PBMCs. The receptors come from a man aged 50 to 60 in good health and CMV-seropositive.

The J gene is TRBJ1-6, the V gene TRBV6-5, with 10 bases lining up with TRBD1. With 6 bases clipped from V and 6 bases from J, the junction kept 5 bases outside the gene matches. The CDR3 has 15 amino acids. Germline V gene data show CDR1 as MNHEY and CDR2 as SVGAGI. DNA for the CDR3: TGTGCCAGCAGGGATGACAGGGGGCTTAATTCACCCCTCCACTTT. Translating gives CASRDDRGLNSPLHF.

V and J are TRBV6-1 and TRBJ2-5; 9 positions match TRBD1. This CDR3 is built from 13 residues. V shed 8 bases and J 0 bases; nucleotides not matched to a gene: 1. The germline V gene has CDR1 MNHNS and CDR2 SASEGT. The CDR3 DNA is TGTGCCAGCGGGACAGGGTACCAAGAGACCCAGTACTTC. As protein: CASGTGYQETQYF.

The rearrangement uses TRBV9 and TRBJ2-1, with D uncertain. The germline V gene encodes CDR1 SGDLS and CDR2 YYNGEE. The CDR3 has 15 residues. V dropped 0 bases and J dropped 2 bases, with 9 bases sitting between them. Written as DNA, the CDR3 is TGTGCCAGCAGCGTAGTCGGAGAAACCTACAATGAGCAGTTCTTC. Translating gives CASSVVGETYNEQFF.

V is TRBV13 and J is TRBJ1-1; perhaps TRBD1 as D (6 bases). CDR1 PRHDT and CDR2 FYEKMQ come from the germline V gene (reference sequence). V lost 5 bases to trimming and J lost 1 base, with 14 bases between them. This CDR3 region has 15 residues. For the CDR3, the DNA is TGTGCCAGCAGCCAACCAACGGGACAGAACACTGAAGCTTTCTTT. It yields the protein CASSQPTGQNTEAFF.

V usage is TRBV5-1 and J usage is TRBJ2-3; 7 nucleotides match TRBD1. CDR3 length: 15 residues. Germline-derived CDR1 and CDR2 are SGHRS and YFSETQ. V lost 3 bases, J lost 1 base, and 5 bases stayed unmatched. CDR3 bases: TGCGCCAGCAGCTCTGGACAGGCCGGCACAGATACGCAGTATTTT. This sequence encodes CASSSGQAGTDTQYF.

This clone was seen a few times. The gene calls are TRBV19 and TRBJ2-4; 8 bases are a match to TRBD1. The CDR3 sequence is 18 residues long. J lost 1 base, V lost 7 bases, and 15 bases had no gene match. Germline loops: CDR1 LNHDA, CDR2 SQIVND (reference sequence). The CDR3 DNA reads as TGTGCCAGTATGGAGGACAGGGTTGCGAGGGGGGCCAAAAACATTCAGTACTTC. Translated: CASMEDRVARGAKNIQYF.

The V gene is TRBV5-6, the J gene TRBJ2-5, with TRBD2 identical over 7 bases. Unmatched junction bases numbered 6, after V lost 2 bases and J lost 2 bases. The CDR3 extends over 15 amino acids. The germline V gene has CDR1 SGHDT and CDR2 YYEEEE. In DNA, the CDR3 is TGTGCCAGCAGCTTCGGACTAGGTCGGCAAGAGACCCAGTACTTC. Protein product: CASSFGLGRQETQYF.

The chain employs TRBV7-6 and TRBJ2-2; maybe TRBD2 (6 bases). Germline V gene lookup returns CDR1 SGHVS and CDR2 FNYEAQ. CDR3 length: 13 amino acids. The ends were cut back, 5 bases at V and 9 bases at J, with 13 bases in the middle. This CDR3 reads CASSPYAGRELFF. DNA of the CDR3: TGTGCCAGCAGCCCATACGCGGGGCGGGAGCTGTTTTTT.

Many counts were recorded for this clone. The rearrangement links TRBV28 to TRBJ2-3, with 7 bases aligning to TRBD1. Germline V lookup: CDR1 MDHEN, CDR2 SYDVKM. This CDR3 contains 17 residues. Unmatched junction bases numbered 15, after V lost 4 bases and J lost 5 bases. As DNA, the CDR3 is TGTGCCAGCAGTTCCTTGTGGCTTGACAGGGCCGGAGATACGCAGTATTTT. It codes for CASSSLWLDRAGDTQYF.

The chain uses TRBV2 and TRBJ1-4; 9 nucleotides agree with TRBD1. The CDR3 runs to 12 residues. The V and J ends lost 5 bases and 12 bases, in that order; junction bases with no gene match: 4. CDR1 and CDR2 (germline): SNHLY, FYNNEI. CDR3 amino acids: CASSLDRGELFF. The CDR3 nucleotides are TGTGCCAGCAGTCTGGACAGGGGAGAACTGTTTTTT.

The chain carries TRBV29-1 and TRBJ1-1; D unresolved. CDR3 length: 15 residues. Germline V gene lookup returns CDR1 SQVTM and CDR2 ANQGSEA. Deletions cut 5 bases from V and 0 bases from J, with 16 bases between. The CDR3, as DNA: TGCAGCGTTCCAACCCCGACTATGATGAACACTGAAGCTTTCTTT. It encodes CSVPTPTMMNTEAFF.

The CDR3 reads CASSPTGTGSGYTF. CDR3 sequence (DNA): TGTGCCAGCAGCCCCACTGGGACAGGGAGTGGCTACACCTTC. This chain uses TRBV7-2 with TRBJ1-2; 9 nucleotides match TRBD1. Germline trimming cut 5 bases from V and 7 bases from J; bases unmatched to any gene: 8. CDR3 size: 14 residues. CDR1 is SGHTA and CDR2 is FQGNSA in the germline V gene.

This clone was counted a single time. J is TRBJ1-4 and V is TRBV10-3, with D unclear. Germline V lookup: CDR1 ENHRY, CDR2 SYGVKD. CDR3 length equals 16 residues. Trimming left V 10 bases short and J 0 bases short, with 18 bases between. This CDR3 reads CATKSSTAATNEKLFF. The CDR3 DNA reads TGTGCCACCAAGAGTAGTACCGCCGCAACTAATGAAAAACTGTTTTTT.

This clone showed up just once. The rearrangement uses TRBV6-6 and TRBJ2-1, with 12 bases matching TRBD2. V shed 0 bases, J shed 9 bases, and the junction held 6 bases outside the gene matches. The CDR3 totals 16 residues. The germline CDR1 and CDR2 sequences are MNHNY and SVGAGI (reference sequence). CDR3 sequence reads: CASSYSASGGVGEQFF. The CDR3 nucleotides are TGTGCCAGCAGTTACTCGGCTAGCGGGGGGGTAGGTGAGCAGTTCTTC.